Below are 25 T cell receptor beta chains sequenced from a single sample in a study of blood T cell repertoires in COVID-19. Clones were read by immunoSEQ multiplex PCR, and TCRdb kept only the in-frame ones, dropping some. Of hundreds of thousands of clones listed, 70% to 90% are singletons. Material for sequencing was peripheral blood. Receptor source: a woman in her 30s with active or convalescent COVID-19.

A word on this clone: This CDR3 is also generated by other DNA sequences in the sample. The rearrangement uses TRBV5-1 and TRBJ1-1, with 8 positions matching TRBD1. Germline V gene data show CDR1 as SGHRS and CDR2 as YFSETQ. The CDR3 totals 14 residues. Trimming at V came to 4 bases and at J to 3 bases, leaving 5 bases not matched to a gene. The CDR3 is CASSPGQGDTEAFF. CDR3 nucleotides: TGCGCCAGCAGCCCAGGACAGGGTGACACTGAAGCTTTCTTT.

This clone was picked up one time. V gene TRBV29-1 combines with J gene TRBJ1-1; D may be TRBD1 (5 bases). Germline V CDR1 and CDR2: SQVTM, ANQGSEA. V was shortened by 4 bases and J by 8 bases, with 11 bases between the two germline ends. The CDR3 sequence is 11 residues long. The CDR3 loop is CSVVWGDEAFF. The CDR3 DNA sequence: TGCAGCGTTGTTTGGGGGGACGAAGCTTTCTTT.

V is TRBV7-9 and J is TRBJ2-7; 13 nucleotides line up with TRBD2. There are 16 residues in the CDR3. Trimming cost V 3 bases and J 6 bases; bases outside gene matches: 8. Germline V gene sequence: CDR1 SEHNR, CDR2 FQNEAQ (reference sequence). This CDR3 is CASSFNPGLAGSEQYF. In DNA, the CDR3 is TGTGCCAGCAGCTTCAATCCGGGACTAGCGGGGTCCGAGCAGTACTTC.

The chain is built from TRBV29-1 and TRBJ1-2; 7 bases align to TRBD1. The CDR3 is 12 amino acids. Per the germline V gene, CDR1 is SQVTM and CDR2 is ANQGSEA. V trimming: 4 bases; J trimming: 5 bases; junction bases outside the gene matches: 4. The CDR3 loop reads CSVGGGVYGYTF. The CDR3 DNA reads as TGCAGCGTTGGAGGGGGCGTATATGGCTACACCTTC. The complete variable domain, with remaining parts taken from reference TRBV29-1 and TRBJ1-2, reads SAVISQKPSRDICQRGTSLTIQCQVDSQVTMMFWYRQQPGQSLTLIATANQGSEATYESGFVIDKFPISRPNLTFSTLTVSNMSPEDSSIYLCSVGGGVYGYTFGSGTRLTVV.

The V gene is TRBV7-6, the J gene TRBJ1-5; no reliable D call. Per germline, CDR1 SGHVS and CDR2 FNYEAQ. CDR3 size: 13 residues. V was cut by 5 bases and J by 2 bases, with 7 bases left in between. The CDR3 here is CASSHGGNQPQHF. Here the CDR3 DNA reads TGTGCCAGCAGCCACGGGGGCAATCAGCCCCAGCATTTT.

This rearrangement joins TRBV24-1 to TRBJ2-1, with TRBD2 as a possible D gene (6 bases). Germline V gene lookup returns CDR1 KGHDR and CDR2 SFDVKD. Trimming removed 6 bases at V and 10 bases at J, with 15 bases between. CDR3 length: 13 residues. CDR3 DNA sequence: TGTGCCACCAGTACAGTAGGGAGGAGCGAGCAGTTCTTC. Its translation: CATSTVGRSEQFF.

This clone was seen a single time. The rearrangement joins TRBV12-3 or TRBV12-4 to TRBJ1-5; D gene ambiguous. The CDR3 covers 13 residues. V was shortened by 6 bases and J by 8 bases, with 14 bases between the two germline ends. The DNA of the CDR3 is TGTGCCAGCAGCCCGACCCCCGCGGAGCCCCAGCATTTT. Its translation: CASSPTPAEPQHF.

Turning to this clone: At the DNA level, this CDR3 is encoded by other sequences in the same sample as well. This chain connects TRBV3-1 (or the pseudogene TRBV3-2) to TRBJ1-5; 7 nucleotides match TRBD1. This CDR3 is 15 amino acids long. Per the germline V gene, CDR1 is LGHDT and CDR2 is YNNKEL (reference sequence). V gave up 1 base and J gave up 0 bases; unmatched junction bases: 0. CDR3 region: CASSQGQGSNQPQHF. The CDR3 DNA is TGTGCCAGCAGCCAAGGACAGGGTAGCAATCAGCCCCAGCATTTT.

The CDR3 sequence: CASSWTSGSVTDTQYF. The DNA for the CDR3 is TGCGCCAGCAGCTGGACAAGCGGGAGTGTGACAGATACGCAGTATTTT. The chain links TRBV5-1 to TRBJ2-3; 8 bases align to TRBD2. J was trimmed by 3 bases and V by 3 bases; bases with no gene match: 9. This CDR3 contains 16 residues. Germline lookup yields CDR1 SGHRS and CDR2 YFSETQ.

This rearrangement joins TRBV5-1 to TRBJ1-4; a possible D gene is TRBD1 (5 bases). The length of the CDR3 is 16 residues. V lost 0 bases and J 0 bases, leaving 9 bases between the germline ends. Germline V lookup: CDR1 SGHRS, CDR2 YFSETQ. The CDR3 coding sequence is TGCGCCAGCAGCTTGGGCGGGACTACAACTAATGAAAAACTGTTTTTT. This encodes CASSLGGTTTNEKLFF.

Turning to this clone: Other DNA sequences in the sample encode the same CDR3. The chain has TRBV27 and TRBJ2-6; the match to TRBD1 covers 7 bases. The germline V gene has CDR1 MNHEY and CDR2 SMNVEV (reference sequence). Unmatched junction bases numbered 4, after V lost 6 bases and J lost 2 bases. The CDR3 spans 15 residues. CDR3 loop: CASREQGTGANVLTF. CDR3 sequence (DNA): TGTGCCAGCAGAGAACAGGGGACTGGGGCCAACGTCCTGACTTTC.

V gene TRBV6-5 combines with J gene TRBJ2-5; perhaps TRBD1 as D (6 bases). The CDR3 has 12 residues. Trimming cost V 2 bases and J 13 bases, with 14 bases left between them. In germline, CDR1 is MNHEY, CDR2 SVGAGI. The CDR3 DNA reads TGTGCCAGCAGTTACGGCGGCAGGGGCTTGTACTTC. This encodes CASSYGGRGLYF.

The J gene is TRBJ2-3, the V gene TRBV29-1; 7 nucleotides align to TRBD1. V trimming: 1 base; J trimming: 5 bases; junction bases outside the gene matches: 9. Germline lookup yields CDR1 SQVTM and CDR2 ANQGSEA. The CDR3 sequence is 15 residues long. CDR3 coding DNA: TGCAGCGTTGAAGGTCGGGCAGGGGGATTAGATACGCAGTATTTT. Its translation: CSVEGRAGGLDTQYF.

The genes are TRBV3-1 (or the pseudogene TRBV3-2) and TRBJ2-5; 7 positions match TRBD2. There are 15 residues in the CDR3. The J segment lost 2 bases and the V segment lost 0 bases, leaving 3 bases of the junction unmatched. Germline CDR1 reads LGHDT; CDR2 reads YNNKEL (reference sequence). CDR3 amino acids: CASSQDISGQETQYF. The CDR3 DNA follows: TGTGCCAGCAGCCAAGATATTAGCGGGCAAGAGACCCAGTACTTC.

The chain recombines TRBV29-1 with TRBJ2-2; possible D gene TRBD1, 5 bases. The V end was cut by 5 bases, the J end by 1 base, with 11 bases between. This CDR3 is 14 amino acids long. Germline values: CDR1 SQVTM, CDR2 ANQGSEA. CDR3 bases: TGCAGCGTTTCCCGGCAGGGGAACACCGGGGAGCTGTTTTTT. Translation gives CSVSRQGNTGELFF.

V and J are TRBV6-5 and TRBJ2-2; 9 nucleotides agree with TRBD1. The CDR3 totals 15 residues. The germline V gene encodes CDR1 MNHEY and CDR2 SVGAGI. The trim removed 6 bases at V and 4 bases at J, leaving 6 bases unmatched. CDR3 sequence reads: CASRVQGASTGELFF. The CDR3 DNA reads TGTGCCAGCAGAGTACAGGGGGCGTCCACCGGGGAGCTGTTTTTT.

This clone was recorded once. This chain links TRBV29-1 with TRBJ1-2; 7 nucleotides line up with TRBD1. The CDR3 is 15 amino acids. The germline CDR1 and CDR2 sequences are SQVTM and ANQGSEA. Trimming took 2 bases from V and 2 from J; bases not matched to a gene: 8. The CDR3 DNA reads as TGCAGCGTTGAACGGCAGGGGACAGTAAACTATGGCTACACCTTC. As protein: CSVERQGTVNYGYTF.

The chain combines TRBV15 with TRBJ1-2; 11 positions agree with TRBD1. CDR1 LNHNV and CDR2 YYDKDF come from the germline V gene (reference sequence). V lost 3 bases and J lost 2; bases outside the gene matches: 8. The CDR3 is 17 amino acids. CDR3 coding DNA: TGTGCCACCAGCAGCCGGGACAGGGGGGTCGGAAACTATGGCTACACCTTC. Its translation: CATSSRDRGVGNYGYTF.

This chain joins TRBV7-8 and TRBJ2-7; perhaps TRBD1 as D (6 bases). The length of the CDR3 is 15 residues. Germline V gene sequence: CDR1 SGHVS, CDR2 FQNEAQ. V lost 1 base to trimming and J lost 6 bases, with 16 bases between them. As DNA, the CDR3 is TGTGCCAGCAGCTTAGGTATCAGGGGATCGGGCGAGCAGTACTTC. It encodes CASSLGIRGSGEQYF.

V usage is TRBV11-2 and J usage is TRBJ1-1; no reliable D call. Trimming shortened V by 2 bases and J by 8 bases, and 12 bases separated the two germline ends. Per the germline V gene, CDR1 is SGHAT and CDR2 is FQNNGV. The CDR3 is made up of 13 amino acids. The CDR3 reads CASSLNRVREAFF. CDR3 in DNA: TGTGCCAGCAGCTTAAATCGTGTTCGGGAAGCTTTCTTT.

This clone appeared once. The CDR3 DNA sequence: TGTGCCAGCAGACCCGGACAGGACTACACCTTC. Its translation: CASRPGQDYTF. The J gene is TRBJ1-2, the V gene TRBV6-5, with 7 bases aligning to TRBD1. CDR3 size: 11 residues. Germline V gene lookup returns CDR1 MNHEY and CDR2 SVGAGI. The ends lost 6 bases at V and 10 bases at J; junction bases unmatched: 5.

The chain employs TRBV7-9 and TRBJ1-5; 7 nucleotides align to TRBD1. After removal of 4 bases from V and 4 bases from J, the junction contained 4 bases not matched to a gene. Germline loops: CDR1 SEHNR, CDR2 FQNEAQ (reference sequence). The CDR3 extends over 14 amino acids. The CDR3 spells CASSSGQENQPQHF. The CDR3 DNA reads as TGTGCCAGCAGCTCAGGACAGGAGAATCAGCCCCAGCATTTT.

This sequence joins TRBV6-5 and TRBJ2-3; 7 bases agree with TRBD1. V lost 5 bases to trimming and J lost 1 base; unmatched junction nucleotides: 6. This CDR3 region has 15 residues. CDR1 and CDR2 from the germline V gene are MNHEY and SVGAGI. The CDR3 DNA follows: TGTGCCAGCAGTCCAACAGGGGCCGGCACAGATACGCAGTATTTT. Its protein is CASSPTGAGTDTQYF.

The chain is built from TRBV4-1 and TRBJ1-6; 9 bases fit TRBD1. Germline CDR1 MGHRA, CDR2 YSYEKL. This CDR3 has 13 residues. The ends lost 4 bases at V and 10 bases at J; junction bases unmatched: 2. The CDR3 loop reads CASSRDRVSPLHF. The CDR3 coding sequence is TGCGCCAGCAGCCGGGACAGGGTCTCACCCCTCCACTTT.

The rearrangement joins TRBV5-5 to TRBJ1-4; TRBD1 aligns across 7 bases. The CDR3 contains 16 residues. Germline CDR1 reads SGHKS; CDR2 reads YYEKEE (reference sequence). The J segment lost 3 bases and the V segment lost 2 bases, leaving 7 bases of the junction unmatched. The CDR3, as DNA: TGTGCCAGCAGCTTCCACCGGGACAGCCCTAATGAAAAACTGTTTTTT. Translated, it gives CASSFHRDSPNEKLFF.